The entry below describes one T cell receptor beta chain. This sample was taken from a study of resident and recirculating memory T cells in vitiligo. Trimming took 5 bases from V and 11 from J; bases not matched to a gene: 14. CDR3 length: 14 residues. Germline V gives CDR1 KGHSH, CDR2 LQKENI. Patients' lesions had not changed for the previous 6 months. Profiled with immunoSEQ multiplex PCR; TCRdb holds only in-frame clones, not every one. The data show around 76,000 clones, roughly 92% seen once. The specimen was blood. The chain carries TRBV18 and TRBJ1-1; 7 bases match TRBD1. This clonotype originated in a male donor with vitiligo. DNA of the CDR3: TGTGCCAGCTCAGGGAACGAGGGGGCGGAGGAGGCTTTCTTT. Translating gives CASSGNEGAEEAFF.